This T cell receptor beta chain was retrieved from a study of shared clonotypes between healthy human individuals. Replicate sorted-subset PCRs were loaded with 150 to 250 ng DNA, about 28,000 T cell genomes. The data were produced by immunoSEQ multiplex PCR, yet TCRdb's version contains in-frame clones alone and is incomplete. The profile shows about 1 million clones, about 75% of them singletons. Germline CDR1 SEHNR, CDR2 FQNEAQ (reference sequence). This CDR3 region has 16 residues. As regards this clone: The junction shows a germline mismatch at one end, possibly a read error.

This rearrangement joins TRBV7-9 to TRBJ2-2; a possible D gene is TRBD2 (6 bases). The TCR was taken from a man aged 18 to 30 in good health. The sequenced sample consisted of memory CD4+ T cells sorted from blood. Subset: CD45RA-negative fraction. The CDR3 sequence: CASSLGARGGTEELFF. The CDR3 DNA reads TGTGCCAGCAGCTTAGGGGCCCGGGGAGGAACCGAGGAGCTGTTTTTT.